The sequence of this TCR beta chain was determined in a study of T cell repertoires in aging, cancer and after chemotherapy. About the research overall: The whole study produced a dataset of roughly 8.6 million TCR reads.

Turning to this clonotype: Its antigen is not known. The junction and the germline gene differ at one end; a read error may be behind it.

The template was genomic DNA from peripheral blood, not RNA. The CDR3 consists of 15 residues. Germline V gives CDR1 SGHDT, CDR2 YYEEEE. Study results and limitations: Healthy donors lost TCR diversity with age mainly through richness, cancer patients through richness and evenness. Compared with age-matched healthy donors, untreated hematological or solid cancer patients showed higher blood TCR clonality.

TRB rearrangements spanning V, D and J were amplified using mixed TRB-A/B primers. TCRdb re-called the multiplex PCR reads through MiXCR, storing one row per CDR3 protein. The sample lists approximately 9,000 distinct CDR3 sequences; 20% to 25% were seen once. This receptor was obtained from a human donor with a blood cancer. Sequenced sample: blood. The chain recombines TRBV5-6 with TRBJ2-1; 15 positions agree with TRBD2. CDR3 region: CASSTGLAGGYEQFF. In DNA, the CDR3 is TGCGCCAGCAGCACGGGACTAGCGGGAGGATATGAGCAGTTCTTC.